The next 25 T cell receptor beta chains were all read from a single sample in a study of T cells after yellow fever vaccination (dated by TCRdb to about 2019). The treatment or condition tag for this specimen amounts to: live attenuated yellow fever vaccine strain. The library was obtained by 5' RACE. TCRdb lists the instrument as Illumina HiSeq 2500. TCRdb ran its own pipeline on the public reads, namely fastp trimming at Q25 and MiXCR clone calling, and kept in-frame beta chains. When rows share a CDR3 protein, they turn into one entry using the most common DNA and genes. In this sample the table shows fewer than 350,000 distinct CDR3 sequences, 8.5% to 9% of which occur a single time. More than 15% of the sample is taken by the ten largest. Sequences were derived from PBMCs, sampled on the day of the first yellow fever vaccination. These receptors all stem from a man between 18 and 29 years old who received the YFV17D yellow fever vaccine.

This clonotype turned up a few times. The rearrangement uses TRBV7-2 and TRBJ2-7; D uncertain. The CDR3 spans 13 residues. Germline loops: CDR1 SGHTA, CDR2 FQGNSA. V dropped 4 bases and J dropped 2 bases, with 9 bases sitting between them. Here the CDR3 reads CASSSTETYEQYF. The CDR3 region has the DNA TGTGCCAGCAGCTCCACAGAGACCTACGAGCAGTACTTC.

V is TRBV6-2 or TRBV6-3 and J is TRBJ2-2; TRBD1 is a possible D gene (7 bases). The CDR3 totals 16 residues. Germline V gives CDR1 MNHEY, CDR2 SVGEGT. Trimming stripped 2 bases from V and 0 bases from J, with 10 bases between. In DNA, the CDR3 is TGTGCCAGCAGTTACGCGGGGACAGCGAACACCGGGGAGCTGTTTTTT. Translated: CASSYAGTANTGELFF.

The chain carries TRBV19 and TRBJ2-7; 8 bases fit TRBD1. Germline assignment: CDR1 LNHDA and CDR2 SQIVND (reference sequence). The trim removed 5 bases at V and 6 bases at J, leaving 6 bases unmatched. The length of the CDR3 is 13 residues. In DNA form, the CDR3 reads TGTGCCAGTAGTTCCGGACAGGGAGGCGAGCAGTACGTC. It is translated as CASSSGQGGEQYV.

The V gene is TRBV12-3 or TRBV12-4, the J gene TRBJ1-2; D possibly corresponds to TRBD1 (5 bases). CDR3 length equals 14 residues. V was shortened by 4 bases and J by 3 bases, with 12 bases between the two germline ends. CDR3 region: CASSWGDFHYGYTF. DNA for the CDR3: TGTGCCAGCAGTTGGGGGGACTTTCACTATGGCTACACCTTC.

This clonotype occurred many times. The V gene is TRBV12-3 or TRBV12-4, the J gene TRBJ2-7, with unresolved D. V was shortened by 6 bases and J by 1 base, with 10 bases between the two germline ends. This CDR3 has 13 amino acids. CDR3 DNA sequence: TGTGCCAGCAGGGCTACACGTTCCTACGAGCAGTACTTC. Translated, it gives CASRATRSYEQYF.

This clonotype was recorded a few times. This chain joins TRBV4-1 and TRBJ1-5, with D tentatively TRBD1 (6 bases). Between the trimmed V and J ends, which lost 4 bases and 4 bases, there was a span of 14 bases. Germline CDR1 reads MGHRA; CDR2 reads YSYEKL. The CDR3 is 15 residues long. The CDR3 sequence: CASSLTRDTNQPQHF. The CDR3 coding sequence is TGCGCCAGCAGCCTTACCCGGGACACTAATCAGCCCCAGCATTTT.

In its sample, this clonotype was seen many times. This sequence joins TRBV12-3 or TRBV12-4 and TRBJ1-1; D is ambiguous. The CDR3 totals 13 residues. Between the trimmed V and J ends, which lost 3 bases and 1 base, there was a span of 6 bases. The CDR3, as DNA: TGTGCCAGCAGTTTTGAGGCGAACACTGAAGCTTTCTTT. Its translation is CASSFEANTEAFF.

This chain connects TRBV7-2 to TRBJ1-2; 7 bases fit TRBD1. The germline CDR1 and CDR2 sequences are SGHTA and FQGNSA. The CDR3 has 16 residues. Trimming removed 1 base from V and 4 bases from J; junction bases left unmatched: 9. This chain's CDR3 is CASSLDSTGIGYGYTF. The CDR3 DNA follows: TGTGCCAGCAGCTTAGATTCGACAGGGATCGGCTATGGCTACACCTTC.

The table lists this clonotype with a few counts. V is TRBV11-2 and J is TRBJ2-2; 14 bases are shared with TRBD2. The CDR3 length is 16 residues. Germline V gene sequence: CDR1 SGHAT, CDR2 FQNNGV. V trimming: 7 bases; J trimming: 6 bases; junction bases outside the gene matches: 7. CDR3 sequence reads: CASTPGTSGGAGELFF. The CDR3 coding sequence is TGTGCCAGCACCCCTGGGACTAGCGGGGGTGCCGGGGAGCTGTTTTTT.

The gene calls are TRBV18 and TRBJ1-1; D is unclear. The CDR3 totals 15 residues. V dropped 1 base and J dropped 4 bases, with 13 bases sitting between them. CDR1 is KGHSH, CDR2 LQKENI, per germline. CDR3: CASSPRVGWGTEAFF. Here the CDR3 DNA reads TGTGCCAGCTCACCACGCGTAGGATGGGGCACTGAAGCTTTCTTT.

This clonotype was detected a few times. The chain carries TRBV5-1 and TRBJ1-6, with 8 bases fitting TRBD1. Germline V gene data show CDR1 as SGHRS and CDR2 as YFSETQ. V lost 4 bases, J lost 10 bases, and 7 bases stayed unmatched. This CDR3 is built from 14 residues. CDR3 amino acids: CASSGYDRGSPLHF. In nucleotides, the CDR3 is TGCGCCAGCAGCGGTTACGACAGGGGCTCACCCCTCCACTTT.

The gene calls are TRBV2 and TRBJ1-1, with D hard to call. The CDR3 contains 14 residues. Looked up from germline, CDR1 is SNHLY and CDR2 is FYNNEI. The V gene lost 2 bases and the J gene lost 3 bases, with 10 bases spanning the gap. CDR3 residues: CASSELGADTEAFF. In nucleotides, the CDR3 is TGTGCCAGCAGTGAATTAGGAGCCGACACTGAAGCTTTCTTT.

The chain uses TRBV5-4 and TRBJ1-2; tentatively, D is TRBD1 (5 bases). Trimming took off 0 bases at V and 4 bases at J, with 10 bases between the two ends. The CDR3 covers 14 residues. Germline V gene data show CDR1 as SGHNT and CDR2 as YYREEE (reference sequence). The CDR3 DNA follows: TGTGCCAGCAGCTTGGATCAGGGTGGCTATGGCTACACCTTC. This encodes CASSLDQGGYGYTF.

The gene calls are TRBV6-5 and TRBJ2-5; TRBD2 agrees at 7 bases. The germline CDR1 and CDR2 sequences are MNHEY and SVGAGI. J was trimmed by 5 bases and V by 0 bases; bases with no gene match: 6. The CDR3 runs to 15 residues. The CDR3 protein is CASSYSGGTRETQYF. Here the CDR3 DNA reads TGTGCCAGCAGTTACTCCGGGGGGACCCGTGAGACCCAGTACTTC.

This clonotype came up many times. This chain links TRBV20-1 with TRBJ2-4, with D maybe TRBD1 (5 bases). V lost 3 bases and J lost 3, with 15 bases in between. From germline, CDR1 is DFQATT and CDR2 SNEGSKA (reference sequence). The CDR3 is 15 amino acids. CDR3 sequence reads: CSASSQTVVKNIQYF. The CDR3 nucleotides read TGCAGTGCTAGTAGCCAGACAGTGGTCAAAAACATTCAGTACTTC.

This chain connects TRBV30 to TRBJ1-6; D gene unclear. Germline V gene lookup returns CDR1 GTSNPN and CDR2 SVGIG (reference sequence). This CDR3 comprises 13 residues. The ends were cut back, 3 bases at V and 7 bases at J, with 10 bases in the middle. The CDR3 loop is CAWRARPNSPLHF. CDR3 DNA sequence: TGTGCCTGGAGGGCCAGACCGAATTCACCCCTCCACTTT.

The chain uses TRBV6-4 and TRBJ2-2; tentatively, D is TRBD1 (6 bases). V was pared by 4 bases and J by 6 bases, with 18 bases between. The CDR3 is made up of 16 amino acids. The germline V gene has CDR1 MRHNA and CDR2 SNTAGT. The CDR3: CASSVQGLHQAGELFF. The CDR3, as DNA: TGTGCCAGCAGTGTACAGGGTCTCCATCAGGCCGGGGAGCTGTTTTTT.

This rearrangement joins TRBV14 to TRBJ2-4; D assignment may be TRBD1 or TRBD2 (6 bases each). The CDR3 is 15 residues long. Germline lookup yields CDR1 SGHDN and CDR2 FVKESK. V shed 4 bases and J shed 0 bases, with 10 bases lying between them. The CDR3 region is CASSPQGLAKNIQYF. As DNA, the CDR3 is TGTGCCAGCAGCCCACAGGGACTAGCCAAAAACATTCAGTACTTC.

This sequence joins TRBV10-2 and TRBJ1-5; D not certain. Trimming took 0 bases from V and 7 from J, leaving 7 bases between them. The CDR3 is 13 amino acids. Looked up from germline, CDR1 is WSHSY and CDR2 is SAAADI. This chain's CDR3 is CASSESWEQPQHF. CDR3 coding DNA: TGCGCCAGCAGTGAGTCTTGGGAGCAGCCCCAGCATTTT.

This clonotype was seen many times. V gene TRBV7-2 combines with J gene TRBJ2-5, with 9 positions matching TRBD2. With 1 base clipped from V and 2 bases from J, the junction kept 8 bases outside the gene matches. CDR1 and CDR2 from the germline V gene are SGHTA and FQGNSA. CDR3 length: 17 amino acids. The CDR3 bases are TGTGCCAGCAGCTTAGAGCTTGCGGGGGGGCGACAAGAGACCCAGTACTTC. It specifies CASSLELAGGRQETQYF.

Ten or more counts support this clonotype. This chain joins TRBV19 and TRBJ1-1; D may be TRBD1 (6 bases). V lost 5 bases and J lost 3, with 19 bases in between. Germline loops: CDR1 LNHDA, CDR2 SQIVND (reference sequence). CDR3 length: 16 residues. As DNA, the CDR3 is TGTGCCAGTAGTCCCCCCAGACAGGCCGGACACACTGAAGCTTTCTTT. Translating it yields CASSPPRQAGHTEAFF. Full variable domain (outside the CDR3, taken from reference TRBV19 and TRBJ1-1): DGGITQSPKYLFRKEGQNVTLSCEQNLNHDAMYWYRQDPGQGLRLIYYSQIVNDFQKGDIAEGYSVSREKKESFPLTVTSAQKNPTAFYLCASSPPRQAGHTEAFFGQGTRLTVV.

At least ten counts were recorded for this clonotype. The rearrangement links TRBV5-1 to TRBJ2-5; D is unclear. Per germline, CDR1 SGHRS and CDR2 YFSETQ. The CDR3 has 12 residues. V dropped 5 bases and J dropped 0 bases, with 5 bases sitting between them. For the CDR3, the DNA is TGCGCCAGCAGTAGAAACCAAGAGACCCAGTACTTC. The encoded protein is CASSRNQETQYF.

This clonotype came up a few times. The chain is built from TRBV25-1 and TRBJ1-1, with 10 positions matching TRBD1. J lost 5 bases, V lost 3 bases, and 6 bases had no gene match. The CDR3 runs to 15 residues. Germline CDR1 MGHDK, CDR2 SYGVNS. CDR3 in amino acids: CASSETGGVDTEAFF. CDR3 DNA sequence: TGTGCCAGCAGTGAGACAGGGGGCGTCGATACTGAAGCTTTCTTT.

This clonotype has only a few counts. The CDR3 sequence: CASSSEGAAADTQYF. DNA of the CDR3: TGTGCCAGCAGCTCCGAGGGGGCAGCAGCAGATACGCAGTATTTT. This chain links TRBV7-9 with TRBJ2-3; 7 bases map to TRBD1. Germline V gene sequence: CDR1 SEHNR, CDR2 FQNEAQ (reference sequence). The CDR3 spans 15 residues. V shed 4 bases and J 4 bases; nucleotides not matched to a gene: 8.

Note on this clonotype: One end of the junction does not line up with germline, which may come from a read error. CDR3 coding DNA: TGTACCAGCAGCCGAACTCTAGGACAGGGCACTGAAGCTTTCTTT. Translating it yields CTSSRTLGQGTEAFF. The V gene is TRBV12-3 or TRBV12-4, the J gene TRBJ1-1, with 8 bases aligning to TRBD1. This CDR3 is built from 15 residues.